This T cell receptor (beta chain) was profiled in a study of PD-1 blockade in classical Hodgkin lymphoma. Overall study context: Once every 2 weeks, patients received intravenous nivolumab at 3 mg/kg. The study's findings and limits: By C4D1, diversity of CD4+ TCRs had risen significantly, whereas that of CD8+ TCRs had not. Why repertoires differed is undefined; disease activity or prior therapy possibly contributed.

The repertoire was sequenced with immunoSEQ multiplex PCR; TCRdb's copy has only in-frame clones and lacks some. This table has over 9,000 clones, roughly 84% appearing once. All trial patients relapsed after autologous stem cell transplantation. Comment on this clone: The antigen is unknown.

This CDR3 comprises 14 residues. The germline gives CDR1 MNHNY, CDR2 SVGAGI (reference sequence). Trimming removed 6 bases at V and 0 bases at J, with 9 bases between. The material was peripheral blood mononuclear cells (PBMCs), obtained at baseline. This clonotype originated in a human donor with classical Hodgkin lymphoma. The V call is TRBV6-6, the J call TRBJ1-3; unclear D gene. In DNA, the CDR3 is TGTGCCAGCAGCACGACTGGCTCTGGAAACACCATATATTTT. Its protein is CASSTTGSGNTIYF.